These 4 T cell receptor beta chains came from one sample sequenced in a study of blood T cell repertoires in COVID-19 (dated by TCRdb to about 2020). Preparation of the library involved the immunoSEQ multiplex PCR assay. TCRdb limited this immuneACCESS table to in-frame rearrangements with V and J called. A share of clones is missing; checked studies link under half to unresolved V genes, and the rest is unexplained. This sample is represented by approximately 110,000 clones; around 84% of them were singletons. Under 2.5% of the sample lies in the top ten. The sequencing sample was made of peripheral blood. The receptors originated from a human donor in a cohort sampled during active COVID-19.

The chain couples TRBV7-3 to TRBJ2-1, with D perhaps matching TRBD1 (5 bases). Germline CDR1 is SGHTA and CDR2 is FQGTGA. V gave up 2 bases and J gave up 9 bases, with 5 bases separating them. The CDR3 is 11 residues long. The DNA for the CDR3 is TGTGCCAGCAGCTTACAGGGTGAGCAGTTCTTC. It encodes CASSLQGEQFF.

In DNA, the CDR3 is TGTGCCAGCAGTCGGCGGGAGGGGTTACACTATGGCTACACCTTC. Amino acid sequence: CASSRREGLHYGYTF. This chain uses TRBV28 with TRBJ1-2, with D possibly TRBD1 on 5 matching bases. V was trimmed by 5 bases and J by 3 bases, leaving 16 bases between them. Germline lookup yields CDR1 MDHEN and CDR2 SYDVKM. The CDR3 totals 15 residues.

V and J are TRBV12-3 or TRBV12-4 and TRBJ2-1, with D perhaps matching TRBD1 (6 bases). V was shortened by 6 bases and J by 14 bases, with 14 bases between the two germline ends. This CDR3 has 11 amino acids. Here the CDR3 reads CASSRDTRKFF. The DNA of the CDR3 is TGTGCCAGCAGCAGGGACACTCGTAAGTTCTTC.

The chain employs TRBV6-2 or TRBV6-3 and TRBJ2-1; TRBD2 agrees at 12 bases. Germline V CDR1 and CDR2: MNHEY, SVGEGT. This CDR3 region has 16 residues. The V segment lost 6 bases and the J segment 4 bases; nucleotides outside the gene matches: 7. The CDR3 sequence: CASSLGLAGYYNEQFF. CDR3 in DNA: TGTGCCAGCAGCCTTGGACTAGCGGGGTATTACAATGAGCAGTTCTTC.